The present T cell receptor beta chain was sequenced within a study of identical twins. Overall study results and limits: Some out-of-frame alpha sequences were shared by twins, and these showed excess low generation probability. Models, which agreed with sharing between unrelated individuals, nonetheless underestimated the out-of-frame TCR alpha sharing seen in monozygotic twins. Sharing of beta out-of-frame sequences by twins showed a weaker excess.

Germline V gene data show CDR1 as MNHEY and CDR2 as SMNVEV (reference sequence). The CDR3 has 13 amino acids. With regard to this clonotype: Its antigen is unknown. One end of the junction does not line up with germline, which may come from a read error.

Template switching supplied a universal primer site; unique molecular identifiers were carried on the cDNA. In TCRdb, the 5' RACE reads were re-called with MiXCR into one record per CDR3 protein. The data hold about 700,000 distinct CDR3 sequences, with roughly 6% observed a single time. The chain is built from TRBV27 and TRBJ1-1, with D possibly being TRBD1 (6 bases). Sequencing was done on a sample of naive T cells sorted from blood. The receptor was derived from a young man in good health. The chain's CDR3 is CASSLVRDTQAFF. CDR3 DNA: TGTGCCAGCAGTTTAGTCAGGGACACTCAAGCTTTCTTT.